Following are 8 T cell receptor beta chains from one sample sequenced in a study of Graves' ophthalmopathy and Graves' hyperthyroidism. The authors amplified TCR beta CDR3 regions, and they did so from RNA transcripts for repertoire sequencing. HTBI-primed first-round RT-PCR preceded second-round multiplex PCR. Using its own MiXCR run on the multiplex PCR reads, TCRdb lists one record per CDR3 protein. In the table there are 350,000 to 450,000 distinct CDR3 sequences, around 16% of which are singletons. Sample: peripheral blood. These receptors were collected from a woman younger than 30 with Graves' ophthalmopathy.

The chain combines TRBV6-1 with TRBJ2-7; D is perhaps TRBD2 (5 bases). This CDR3 region has 13 residues. Trimming stripped 6 bases from V and 2 bases from J, with 11 bases between. CDR1 and CDR2 from the germline V gene are MNHNS and SASEGT. The CDR3: CASSRGPTYEQYF. The CDR3 bases are TGTGCCAGCAGCCGCGGGCCGACCTACGAGCAGTACTTC.

This clonotype has at least ten counts. The chain links TRBV5-1 to TRBJ2-7; 9 bases align to TRBD2. The ends lost 4 bases at V and 6 bases at J; junction bases unmatched: 11. Germline CDR1 SGHRS, CDR2 YFSETQ. CDR3 length equals 15 residues. The CDR3 DNA is TGCGCCAGCAGCGATTTAGCGGGAGCTACCAGCGAGCAGTACTTC. This sequence encodes CASSDLAGATSEQYF.

This clonotype was found many times. The rearrangement joins TRBV18 to TRBJ1-1; D is ambiguous. Trimming took off 1 base at V and 1 base at J, with 10 bases between the two ends. Germline V gene lookup returns CDR1 KGHSH and CDR2 LQKENI. The CDR3 is 15 residues long. The CDR3 here is CASSPLPGPNTEAFF. The CDR3 DNA reads as TGTGCCAGCTCACCACTCCCGGGCCCGAACACTGAAGCTTTCTTT.

This clonotype was counted many times. J is TRBJ1-6 and V is TRBV28; weak D call: TRBD1 (5 bases). V lost 5 bases and J 9 bases, leaving 17 bases between the germline ends. CDR3 size: 15 residues. Germline assignment: CDR1 MDHEN and CDR2 SYDVKM. The CDR3 reads CASSLQGLGGSPLHF. CDR3 DNA: TGTGCCAGCAGTCTCCAGGGCCTGGGTGGTTCACCCCTCCACTTT. Together with reference TRBV28 and TRBJ1-6, the CDR3 gives the full variable domain: DVKVTQSSRYLVKRTGEKVFLECVQDMDHENMFWYRQDPGLGLRLIYFSYDVKMKEKGDIPEGYSVSREKKERFSLILESASTNQTSMYLCASSLQGLGGSPLHFGNGTRLTVT.

This clonotype was observed at least ten times. V is TRBV28 and J is TRBJ2-7; D ambiguous. V was pared by 1 base and J by 3 bases, with 16 bases between. The germline gives CDR1 MDHEN, CDR2 SYDVKM. CDR3 length equals 16 residues. CDR3 nucleotides: TGTGCCAGCAGTTTATTGTCTCAGGCAGCTGGCTACGAGCAGTACTTC. Its protein product is CASSLLSQAAGYEQYF.

The chain combines TRBV7-2 with TRBJ2-5, with a possible D match to TRBD1 (6 bases). CDR1 and CDR2 (germline): SGHTA, FQGNSA. V gave up 2 bases and J gave up 5 bases, with 12 bases separating them. The CDR3 is 14 amino acids. In DNA form, the CDR3 reads TGTGCCAGCAGCTTAATGCAGGGGAAGGAGACCCAGTACTTC. Its translation is CASSLMQGKETQYF.

The J gene is TRBJ1-2, the V gene TRBV20-1; 10 bases are shared with TRBD1. The CDR3 totals 14 residues. Germline CDR1 DFQATT, CDR2 SNEGSKA (reference sequence). After removal of 1 base from V and 3 bases from J, the junction contained 2 bases not matched to a gene. CDR3 in amino acids: CSARGDRGDYGYTF. CDR3 in DNA: TGCAGTGCTAGAGGGGACAGGGGTGACTATGGCTACACCTTC.

This clonotype showed up many times. The chain carries TRBV13 and TRBJ2-7; D uncertain. CDR1 and CDR2 from the germline V gene are PRHDT and FYEKMQ (reference sequence). The length of the CDR3 is 14 residues. Deletions cut 4 bases from V and 2 bases from J, with 12 bases between. The CDR3 coding sequence is TGTGCCAGCAGCTCCATAGCTGGCACCTACGAGCAGTACTTC. It yields the protein CASSSIAGTYEQYF. The variable domain in full, completed from reference TRBV13 and TRBJ2-7, reads AAGVIQSPRHLIKEKRETATLKCYPIPRHDTVYWYQQGPGQDPQFLISFYEKMQSDKGSIPDRFSAQQFSDYHSELNMSSLELGDSALYFCASSSIAGTYEQYFGPGTRLTVT.